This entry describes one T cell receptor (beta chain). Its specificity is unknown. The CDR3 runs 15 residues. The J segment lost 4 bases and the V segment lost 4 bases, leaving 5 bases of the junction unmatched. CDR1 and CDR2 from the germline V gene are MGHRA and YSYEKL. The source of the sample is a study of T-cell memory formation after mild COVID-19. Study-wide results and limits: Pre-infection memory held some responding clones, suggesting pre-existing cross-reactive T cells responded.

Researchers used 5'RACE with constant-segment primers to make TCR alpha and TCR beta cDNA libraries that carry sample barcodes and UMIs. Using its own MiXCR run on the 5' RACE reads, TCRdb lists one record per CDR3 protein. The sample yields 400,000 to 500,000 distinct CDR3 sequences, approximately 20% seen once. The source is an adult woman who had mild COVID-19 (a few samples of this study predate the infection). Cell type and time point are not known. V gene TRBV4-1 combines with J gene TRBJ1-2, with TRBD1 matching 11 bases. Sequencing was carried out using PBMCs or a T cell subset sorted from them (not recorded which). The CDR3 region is CASSPPGQGGYGYTF. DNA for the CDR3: TGCGCCAGCAGCCCCCCGGGACAGGGGGGCTATGGCTACACCTTC.